These T cell receptor beta chains were read from a single sample in a study of T cell repertoires in cytomegalovirus infection. MiXCR, applied by TCRdb to the reads, yields one record per CDR3 protein. The profile shows some 280,000 distinct CDR3 sequences, approximately 15% of them singletons. The sequencing sample was made of PBMCs. Every receptor here comes from a human donor in good health (CMV status not recorded). Some clones in this sample may be carry-over from other donors' samples. The CDR3 runs from the conserved cysteine through the conserved F or W. The order of the fields is clone size, V gene, J gene, D gene, CDR3 DNA, CDR3 protein. D genes are given only for firm matches. For some rows the clone size is stated as once, few or many, or as a class when expanded; others skip it.

many,TRBV24-1,TRBJ2-2,.,TGTGCCACCAGTGACAAGACGGCAAACACCGGGGAGCTGTTTTTT,CATSDKTANTGELFF
few,TRBV6-6,TRBJ1-2,.,TGTGCCAGCAGTTACTCGGTGGGGAAGGGCTACACCTTC,CASSYSVGKGYTF
.,TRBV29-1,TRBJ2-6,.,TGCAGCGTTGTCGGGCTACTAGGGGGGGGGTCTGGGGCCAACGTCCTGACTTTC,CSVVGLLGGGSGANVLTF
many,TRBV11-3,TRBJ1-1,.,TGTGCCAGCAGCTTAGACGGTCGGGGAGGAAGCACTGAAGCTTTCTTT,CASSLDGRGGSTEAFF
many,TRBV27,TRBJ2-3,.,TGTGCCAGCAGTTTAAGGTGGCAGGGGCCCACAGATACGCAGTATTTT,CASSLRWQGPTDTQYF
.,TRBV7-2,TRBJ2-2,TRBD2,TGTGCCAGCACCCTAGCGGGAGGAGTTAACACCGGGGAGCTGTTTTTT,CASTLAGGVNTGELFF
many,TRBV12-3/TRBV12-4,TRBJ2-7,TRBD1,TGTGCCAGCGGGGACAGGGGACTCTCCTACGAGCAGTACTTC,CASGDRGLSYEQYF
many,TRBV15,TRBJ2-3,.,TGTGCCACCAGCAGAGACGCAGGACACAGCACAGATACGCAGTATTTT,CATSRDAGHSTDTQYF
many,TRBV7-9,TRBJ1-1,TRBD1,TGTGCCAGCAGCATCGGACAGGGGGACACTGAAGCTTTCTTT,CASSIGQGDTEAFF
few,TRBV29-1,TRBJ1-1,TRBD1,TGCAGCGCTGTGACAGGGTGGACTGAAGCTTTCTTT,CSAVTGWTEAFF
few,TRBV20-1,TRBJ1-2,.,TGCAGTGCTAGAGATCCCGGGAGACGTAGGTACACCTTC,CSARDPGRRRYTF
.,TRBV6-5,TRBJ1-4,.,TGTGCCAGCAGTTACTCACAGGGCCGTAATGAAAAACTGTTTTTT,CASSYSQGRNEKLFF
.,TRBV5-5,TRBJ2-6,.,TGTGCCAGCAGCTTAGCAGGACGGATCTCTGGGGCCAACGTCCTGACTTTC,CASSLAGRISGANVLTF
.,TRBV7-9,TRBJ2-7,.,TGTGCCAGCAGCTCATTCGGAGGCTACGAGCAGTACTTC,CASSSFGGYEQYF
few,TRBV12-3/TRBV12-4,TRBJ1-5,TRBD1,TGTGCCAGCAGGCCCGGGACAGGGAATAATCAGCCCCAGCATTTT,CASRPGTGNNQPQHF
once,TRBV4-1,TRBJ2-1,.,TGCGCCAGCAGCCATGTAGGGAGGGGGCGGGACAATGAGCAGTTCTTC,CASSHVGRGRDNEQFF
few,TRBV20-1,TRBJ2-7,.,TGCAGTGCTAGAGCCGGGGACCCCTACGAGCAGTACTTC,CSARAGDPYEQYF